This T cell receptor (beta chain) was documented in a study of radiation and T cells in renal cell carcinoma. Whole-study results and caveats: Top tumor clonotypes rose in blood 2 weeks post-radiation, then contracted.

There are 15 residues in the CDR3. V was trimmed by 5 bases and J by 5 bases, leaving 19 bases between them. Germline V gene lookup returns CDR1 SGHDT and CDR2 YYEEEE. As regards this clone: The antigen remains undetermined.

Documented time point: blood 2 weeks post-SBRT. Treatment defined: 15 Gy SBRT to primary tumor, nephrectomy 4 weeks later. This table comes from immunoSEQ multiplex PCR, and its TCRdb copy is limited to in-frame clones, with some not included. The sample includes fewer than 150,000 clones, around 90% of them seen just once. The chain uses TRBV5-6 and TRBJ2-5; D is ambiguous. This receptor was taken from a woman between 70 and 85 years old with renal cell carcinoma. The starting material was blood, obtained from a patient whose treatment included radiotherapy and nephrectomy. The CDR3 spells CASRTQVRARETQYF. In DNA, the CDR3 is TGTGCCAGCAGGACCCAAGTAAGGGCCAGGGAGACCCAGTACTTC.